This TCR beta chain originates from a study of Graves' ophthalmopathy and Graves' hyperthyroidism (dated by TCRdb to the late 2010s). Background on the whole study: Peripheral blood samples were taken at the time of initial diagnosis, before any treatment was given. The study used signatures of the TCR beta repertoire to tell Graves' ophthalmopathy apart from Graves' hyperthyroidism and to predict which patients would progress to ophthalmopathy. In total, 135 blood samples were TCR-sequenced: approximately 42 ophthalmopathy, around 75 hyperthyroidism and approximately 17 hyperthyroidism-to-ophthalmopathy patients. To explore V-J signatures that separate ophthalmopathy from hyperthyroidism, a discovery set of about a hundred patients was enrolled, consisting of 43 with ophthalmopathy and 55 to 65 with stable hyperthyroidism. For independent validation, a separate cohort was made up of around 18 hyperthyroidism patients plus 17 patients who later progressed from hyperthyroidism to ophthalmopathy. In a handful of hyperthyroidism patients, the T-cell repertoire of thyroid tissue was compared with the T-cell repertoire of blood. Once sampling was done, hyperthyroidism patients were given methimazole at a starting dose of 30 mg daily, while ophthalmopathy patients were given high-dose intravenous methylprednisolone. The 100 discovery patients were randomly split 7:3 into training and test sets. General study outcomes and caveats: Most expanded thyroid clonotypes with a frequency above 0.001 also appeared in blood, which suggests that blood repertoires may reflect the immune response in the thyroid. Sample size was not statistically predetermined, and group allocation was not concealed from the investigators. In validation, the model predicted ophthalmopathy progression with 70.59% sensitivity and 72.22% specificity; some 13 predicted patients were CT-confirmed with GO in a median of approximately 6.2 months. Ophthalmopathy was separated from stable hyperthyroidism by the 13-signature model with just under 90% sensitivity and approximately 84% specificity in cross-validation and with 80%/75% in the test set.

Ophthalmopathy patients had moderately to severely active disease, Clinical Activity Score of at least 3, NOSPECS grade of at least 4, and disease duration under 3 months. Anyone with other autoimmune diseases, uncontrolled infections, pregnancy or lactation was excluded from the study. Diagnosis relied on clinical symptoms, serum thyroxine, TRAb, thyroid ultrasound and orbital computed tomography. PBMCs were isolated from 7.5 to 10 ml of fresh peripheral blood by Ficoll-Paque density gradient centrifugation. Total RNA was extracted using Trizol reagent, and RNA quality was checked on an Agilent 2100 Bioanalyzer. For repertoire sequencing, TCR beta CDR3 regions were amplified from RNA transcripts. The first round was an RT-PCR using HTBI primers with the Qiagen OneStep RT-PCR kit, and this first round was followed by a second-round multiplex PCR, then size selection and purification. Libraries were sequenced paired-end with 100 bp reads on an Illumina HiSeq2000. Processing in the source paper ran as follows. Reads were processed with SOAPnuke, discarding reads with adapters, uncalled bases, mean Phred below 15, or no exact constant-primer or identifier match. COPE v1.2.5 was used to merge the high-quality paired reads. Each unique nucleotide sequence was treated as a clonotype, and MiTCR v1.1 was used to align the clonotypes to the IMGT TRB V, D and J references. Only V-J combinations with frequency above 0.0001 were analysed, covering approximately 99% of repertoires. For each V-J combination, a TCR clonal expansion and chaos score was defined as the ratio of F50 clonal expansion to chaos observed in the TCRdist matrix. Welch's t-statistics and random forest were used to reduce the features to approximately 13 V-J combinations, which were then used as input to a naive Bayes classifier. Thyroid-blood repertoire similarity was quantified with the Morisita-Horn index. TCRdb applied fastp at Q25 and MiXCR to the public reads, then kept only in-frame beta chains. Entries are consolidated by CDR3 protein sequence, retaining the most common genes and DNA. These V and J calls are TCRdb output, not the study's own analysis. The sample table lists about 14,000 distinct CDR3 sequences, roughly 50% of them with a count of one. Jointly, the top ten make up around 45% of the sample.

A remark on this clonotype: The antigen it recognizes is unknown. No base-level quality is on record; no much larger clone is a single base apart.

The CDR3 spans 16 residues, from the cysteine through the phenylalanine. The entry retains the CDR3 DNA only, 48 bases that are in frame from base 1. CDR1 SGHTA and CDR2 FQGNSA were looked up in the germline V gene. V and J lose 9 bases and 10 bases, and a span of 28 bases separates them. This clonotype was obtained from a woman in her 30s with Graves' ophthalmopathy. Donor details come from another sample of the same person, matched by shared clones. The specimen sequenced was peripheral blood. Recombination linked TRBV7-2 to TRBJ2-1; TRBD2 is a possible D gene, resting on 7 matching bases. CDR3 region: CASRPPGTGGHWEQFF. The DNA is TGTGCCAGTCGTCCACCGGGCACGGGGGGCCACTGGGAGCAGTTCTTC.